This entry concerns a single T cell receptor beta chain. Its cognate antigen has yet to be identified. Qualities for individual bases were not recorded, and no much larger clone is one base off. This entry comes from a study of cytomegalovirus exposure and HLA in healthy donors (dated by TCRdb to between 2016 and 2019). Describing the broader study: An earlier analysis of roughly 610 of the donors reported around 280 Gb of sequence data and 117 million unique TCR beta sequences obtained from roughly 170 million T cells. An early release that covered 500 to 800 HLA-typed donors contained about 300 gigabases of sequencing data and 80 million or so unique TCR sequences. Of the roughly 400 genotyped donors, 65% to 90% fell in the genetic ancestry cluster associated with self-reported Caucasian donors. The study aimed to test whether cataloging public T cell receptors could reveal signatures of past pathogen exposure. The study used immunosequencing to profile the T cell repertoires of 670 or so subjects and linked those repertoires to cytomegalovirus serostatus. Along with the approximately 700-subject first cohort, a separate validation cohort of over a hundred different subjects was used. High-throughput TCR immunosequencing, statistical association of individual TCRs with disease status, and machine learning were combined to predict cytomegalovirus infection status. To study patterns of TCR occurrence, a later analysis re-analyzed previously published TCR beta repertoires from around 700 donors and added high-resolution HLA genotyping. In the later analysis, no new phenotypic data were used to find candidate immune exposures; instead, reliance was placed on TCR beta sequences and their occurrence across donors. An earlier analysis of 587 of the donors applied high-throughput TCR beta sequencing to assess whether each TCR beta V gene segment acted as functional or pseudogenic. Donor age, sex, ethnicity and CMV serostatus were collected together with the repertoire data. A later genetic analysis used genome-wide SNP genotypes for about 65% of the 666 donors, treating that subset as a discovery cohort. Every discovery cohort repertoire had been produced on one sequencing platform. HLA typing covered class I and class II loci at four-digit resolution. Typing coverage varied by locus: 629-630 donors for A, B, C, DRB1 and DQB1; approximately 520 for DQA1; more than 600 for DPA1; more than 450 for DPB1. Because of strong linkage in the cohort, five DR-DQ haplotypes were treated as single units for association and clustering. Among a few hundred genotyped donors of the cohort, an average of roughly 240,000 unique TCR beta nucleotide sequences were sequenced per donor, around a sixth of them non-productive.

Paper-wide results and their limitations: The sequencing pipeline was judged likely to have produced a cluster of highly shared sequence variants as a technical artifact. Linkage disequilibrium might explain the correlated functional status among segregating V segments, but an unknown experimental factor could not be excluded. In a later analysis, HLA-associated TCR beta chains were found to be more clonally expanded and to have lower generation probabilities than equally common non-associated chains. Cytomegalovirus status was reported to be diagnosed by the classifier with high specificity and sensitivity in both the original and validation cohorts. An earlier analysis of approximately 590 of the donors showed that most TCR beta V segments appeared in productive rearrangements either about 87% or about 30% of the time, which broadly matched IMGT annotations. A total of some 180 TCR beta chains were listed by the study as associated with cytomegalovirus. When HLA alleles, especially DR and DQ, strongly co-occurred, TCR associations were difficult to assign to individual alleles. For the cohort, immune exposure information was limited to CMV serostatus. The authors suggested that the approach could potentially be generalized to other disease states and immunological phenotypes. A later analysis found that most CMV-associated TCR beta chains appeared HLA-restricted, with HLA associations seemingly driven largely by CMV exposure. About 17 rarely observed V segments, including chromosome 9 orphons, were excluded from the earlier analysis of a few hundred of the donors because counts were too low. A further reported finding was that TCR beta sequences accurately predicted the HLA-A and HLA-B alleles for most subjects in the first cohort. Three of the identified cytomegalovirus-associated TCR beta chains were confirmed in vitro to be specific for cytomegalovirus antigens. Across donors, most TCR sequences were observed very rarely, whereas some public TCRs were present in many individuals. The cohort was sequenced for TCR beta chains only, and without alpha or paired-chain data the features that could be detected were limited. An association between a missense DCLRE1C variant and V-gene and J-gene trimming of TCR beta chains was found in a later genetic analysis and replicated in an independent cohort. Sequencing depth was assumed to be roughly uniform across donors in the presence/absence analyses, though that assumption may not hold. Because HLA typing was missing for some donors at each locus, association tests included only the typed subset. A later analysis reported that several top co-occurrence clusters appeared linked to parvovirus B19, influenza, CMV and Epstein-Barr virus. A later genetic analysis reported fewer N-insertions in productive TCRs among donors in an Asian-associated ancestry cluster than the approximately 700-donor mean. The 87-base-pair reads could not distinguish some IMGT-functional V segments, including TRBV6-2 and TRBV6-3, so those segments were excluded. In a later analysis, 15,000 to 20,000 TCR beta sequences were associated with specific HLA alleles at a false discovery rate of 0.05. A later analysis found that TCR association rates varied across HLA loci, with DRB1 alleles showing the most associated TCRs and HLA-C alleles the fewest.

In total, approximately 690 healthy bone marrow donors made up the cohort. All cohort members were sampled while nominally healthy, although unrecorded immune exposures were likely present. The donor was CMV seropositive and belonged to the group of 250 to 300 seropositive cohort members. A peripheral blood sample was collected from each donor, and TCR beta sequencing was performed on peripheral blood mononuclear cells. Genomic DNA was extracted from the blood cell samples with the Qiagen DNeasy Blood Extraction Kit. The library was obtained by the immunoSEQ multiplex PCR assay. For the multiplex PCR, a mixture combining 60 forward primers for TCR Vbeta segments and 13 reverse primers for TCR Jbeta segments was used. The CDR3 region of rearranged TCR beta genes was amplified from genomic DNA with a multiplex PCR assay. Amplified TCR beta libraries were sequenced as 87-base-pair reads on the Illumina HiSeq System. In the source study's methods: A later analysis counted about 76 million unique TCR beta chains across the 690 or so repertoires, and 10 million to 11 million of these chains were shared by at least two donors. To remove PCR and sequencing errors, raw reads were error-corrected and collapsed into unique sequences using a nearest-neighbor algorithm that merged closely related sequences. To assign V, D and J gene segments, CDR3 sequences were aligned to IMGT reference sequences. Each retained sequence needed at least a six-nucleotide match to both a V gene segment and a J gene segment. A rearrangement was called productive if the CDR3 had no stop codons and remained in frame with V and J, and every other rearrangement was called non-productive. Following IMGT convention, CDR3 was defined as the stretch from the second conserved V-encoded cysteine to the conserved J-encoded phenylalanine. In an earlier analysis of more than 550 of the donors, sequences lacking an unambiguous match to a single V gene segment were excluded. In an earlier analysis of several hundred of the donors, V segments were called functional above 56.7% productive rearrangements and were called segregating when the between-donor standard deviation exceeded 5%. A statistical classification framework was built to diagnose cytomegalovirus status from the catalog of TCR beta chain sequences. In a later analysis, V and J genes were assigned by comparing TCR nucleotide sequences against IMGT/GENE-DB human TR gene sequences. The TCRdist pipeline was used in a later analysis to assign CDR3 sequences and most-parsimonious VDJ recombination scenarios. In a later analysis, each TCR beta chain was defined by its CDR3 amino acid sequence together with its V-gene family, and reads lacking a unique V-gene family were excluded. As a way to deal with suspected cross-contamination and a sequencing artifact, a later analysis dropped 450 to 700 nucleotide sequences that were highly shared and had low generation probability. A later analysis calculated a clonal expansion index for each public chain from normalized within-repertoire ranks of inferred template counts. In a later analysis, generation probabilities were computed with a VDJ recombination model fitted to out-of-frame rearrangements, and the resulting probabilities were checked against IGoR. Hypergeometric tests were used in a later analysis to score TCR-TCR, TCR-HLA and TCR-CMV co-occurrence, with a repertoire-size bias correction applied to the TCR pairs. To estimate false discovery rates, a later analysis permuted the HLA or CMV assignments 20 times. In a later analysis, co-occurring TCRs were grouped with DBSCAN, and TCRdist sequence similarity was added when clustering was performed within HLA-allele-positive subsets. Co-occurrence clustering excluded repertoires with fewer than 30,000 or more than 120,000 public chains, plus five with anomalous nucleotide sharing. Held by TCRdb, this immuneACCESS table contains in-frame sequences only and omits some clones. Under half of the omission traces to an unresolved V gene where checked; the cause of the rest is unknown. That table supplies the V and J calls and clone size; D and trimming were determined from the DNA. For this sample there are more than 110,000 clones; around three quarters appear just once. Together, the top ten hold about 6.5% of the sample.

V loses 4 bases at its end and J loses 0 bases; junction bases beyond the gene matches: 9. Its CDR3 holds 16 amino acids, cysteine through phenylalanine. Only CDR3 DNA remains: 48 bases, in frame from the first base. CDR1 is given as SGHRS and CDR2 as YFSETQ, both from the germline V gene. The clonotype comes from a man between 35 and 55 years old in good health and CMV-seropositive. The rearranged chain carries TRBV5-1 and TRBJ2-7; 8 bases in between match TRBD1. Sample: PBMCs. The nucleotide sequence reads as follows: TGCGCCAGCAGCGGGGGGACAGGCATACTCTCCTACGAGCAGTACTTC. It encodes CASSGGTGILSYEQYF.